Listed here are 15 T cell receptor beta chains from one sample, sequenced in a study of T cell clonality in common variable immunodeficiency. The data were produced by immunoSEQ multiplex PCR, yet TCRdb's version contains in-frame clones alone and is incomplete. The repertoire consists of about 37,000 clones, none detected only once. Sequencing was done on a sample of peripheral blood mononuclear cells. The receptors shown here come from a person aged 18 to 75 in good health.

This clone was seen a few times. The CDR3 is cut off 3 residues early in the read; its end comes from the germline J gene. The chain uses TRBV7-8 and TRBJ1-1; D is unresolved. The V and J ends lost 1 base and 7 bases respectively, with 7 bases between them. The CDR3 length is 12 residues. The germline gives CDR1 SGHVS, CDR2 FQNEAQ. CDR3 bases read: TGTGCCAGCAGCTTAGGAGGTAATGAA. Its protein product is CASSLGGNE. The full CDR3 protein is CASSLGGNEAFF.

This clone was counted at least ten times. Read data end 3 residues before the CDR3 end; the end is taken from the germline J gene. V gene TRBV5-1 combines with J gene TRBJ1-1, with 10 bases matching TRBD1. Germline values: CDR1 SGHRS, CDR2 YFSETQ. The V segment lost 4 bases and the J segment 6 bases; nucleotides outside the gene matches: 6. The CDR3 is 14 amino acids. The sequenced part of the CDR3 DNA is TGCGCCAGCAGCGCGACAGGGGGCATCTCTGAA. Protein sequence: CASSATGGISE. The complete CDR3 sequence is CASSATGGISEAFF.

On this clone: Coverage ceases 3 residues before the CDR3 finishes, and the germline J gene fills in the end. The chain couples TRBV18 to TRBJ2-3, with D tentatively TRBD2 (7 bases). The CDR3 is 15 amino acids. Per germline, CDR1 KGHSH and CDR2 LQKENI. The CDR3 reads CASSRGGAPNQPQYF. The CDR3 bases that were read are TGTGCCAGCTCCCGAGGGGGGGCGCCAAATCAGCCG.

This clone showed up many times. The CDR3 extends 3 residues past the end of the read, so its final part is completed from the germline J gene. The gene calls are TRBV14 and TRBJ2-7, with 7 bases matching TRBD1. Germline V gene lookup returns CDR1 SGHDN and CDR2 FVKESK. V lost 5 bases to trimming and J lost 4 bases; unmatched junction nucleotides: 8. The CDR3 has 14 amino acids. The part of the CDR3 DNA that was read is TGTGCCAGCAGCTTTGTGGACAGGAAATACGAG. Amino acid sequence: CASSFVDRKYE. The entire CDR3 protein is CASSFVDRKYEQYF.

About this clone itself: The read terminates 3 residues ahead of where the CDR3 ends, so the germline J gene completes it. The rearrangement links TRBV7-9 to TRBJ1-1, with a possible D match to TRBD1 (5 bases). Germline CDR1 reads SEHNR; CDR2 reads FQNEAQ (reference sequence). The germline V and J ends were trimmed by 8 bases and 0 bases, with 16 bases remaining between them. The CDR3 extends over 15 amino acids. The part of the CDR3 DNA that was read is TGTGCCAGCGCGGGGCCTAGTGGGATGAACACTGAA. This encodes CASAGPSGMNTE. The full CDR3 protein is CASAGPSGMNTEAFF.

This clone showed up many times. The read terminates 3 residues ahead of where the CDR3 ends, so the germline J gene completes it. The chain joins TRBV5-1 to TRBJ1-3; D perhaps matches TRBD1 (6 bases). The V end was cut by 4 bases, the J end by 7 bases, with 12 bases between. Per germline, CDR1 SGHRS and CDR2 YFSETQ. This CDR3 has 13 residues. CDR3 in amino acids: CASSTGQRNTIYF. The sequenced part of the CDR3 DNA is TGCGCCAGCAGCACAGGACAGCGGAACACC.

This clone was counted a few times. The CDR3 spells CASSLFPEAGGPYNEQFF. Incomplete CDR3 DNA: TGCGCCAGCAGCTTGTTCCCGGAAGCGGGAGGCCCCTACAATGAG. The rearrangement uses TRBV5-1 and TRBJ2-1, with TRBD2 matching 9 bases. The read terminates 3 residues before the CDR3 end, so the remaining end is supplied by the germline J gene. Germline-derived CDR1 and CDR2 are SGHRS and YFSETQ. V lost 1 base and J lost 2; bases outside the gene matches: 10. This CDR3 has 18 residues.

The table lists this clone with many counts. The sequenced CDR3 bases are TGCAGCGTTTTAATTACCGACAGCCAAGAGACC. Translating it yields CSVLITDSQET. The full CDR3 sequence reads CSVLITDSQETQYF. The rearrangement links TRBV29-1 to TRBJ2-5, with D tentatively TRBD1 (5 bases). The CDR3 end lies 3 residues beyond the end of the read and is filled in from the germline J gene. The CDR3 consists of 14 residues. CDR1 and CDR2 (germline): SQVTM, ANQGSEA. Deletions cut 5 bases from V and 1 base from J, with 14 bases between.

A note on this clone: The CDR3 goes on 3 residues after the read ends, and that part is filled in from the germline J gene. The chain links TRBV6-1 to TRBJ1-1; no clear D. The CDR3 extends over 14 amino acids. The germline gives CDR1 MNHNS, CDR2 SASEGT. Incomplete CDR3 DNA: TGTGCCAGCAGTGAAGCTTACCGGGTTGGAGGA. Its protein product is CASSEAYRVGG. The entire CDR3 protein is CASSEAYRVGGAFF.

This clone was counted at least ten times. The read stops 3 residues short of the end of the CDR3; the missing end is completed from the germline J gene. The chain is built from TRBV13 and TRBJ2-7; TRBD1 or TRBD2 may be the D gene (6 bases each). The CDR3 runs 16 residues. From germline, CDR1 is PRHDT and CDR2 FYEKMQ (reference sequence). Trimming cost V 3 bases and J 1 base, with 16 bases left between them. CDR3 sequence reads: CASSLSRGGGSYEQYF. The CDR3 bases that were read are TGTGCCAGCAGCTTGTCCCGAGGGGGAGGATCCTACGAG.

This clone was seen at least ten times. The sequenced fragment ends 3 residues before the CDR3 boundary, so the rest is inferred from the germline J gene. This chain uses TRBV30 with TRBJ2-7; D may be TRBD1 (5 bases). The CDR3 covers 13 residues. V was pared by 1 base and J by 6 bases, with 13 bases between. Per the germline V gene, CDR1 is GTSNPN and CDR2 is SVGIG (reference sequence). The CDR3 loop is CAWSEGDWGEQYF. Incomplete CDR3 DNA: TGTGCCTGGAGTGAAGGGGATTGGGGCGAG.

This clone was counted many times. The CDR3 extends 3 residues past the end of the read, so its final part is completed from the germline J gene. V is TRBV7-2 and J is TRBJ2-4, with D unresolved. The CDR3 spans 14 residues. Germline-derived CDR1 and CDR2 are SGHTA and FQGNSA. V was trimmed by 4 bases and J by 1 base, leaving 8 bases between them. The covered CDR3 bases are TGTGCCAGCAGCTCCACCAGGGCCAAAAACATT. Residues: CASSSTRAKNI. The CDR3 as a whole reads CASSSTRAKNIQYF. Drawing the rest from reference TRBV7-2 and TRBJ2-4, the complete variable domain is GAGVSQSPSNKVTEKGKDVELRCDPISGHTALYWYRQSLGQGLEFLIYFQGNSAPDKSGLPSDRFSAERTGGSVSTLTIQRTQQEDSAVYLCASSSTRAKNIQYFGAGTRLSVL.

Comments on this clone: From the germline J gene comes the end of the CDR3, since the read stops 3 residues before it. The chain employs TRBV19 and TRBJ1-6, with 7 bases that match TRBD1. J gave up 6 bases and V 10 bases, and 21 bases lay outside the gene matches. The germline gives CDR1 LNHDA, CDR2 SQIVND (reference sequence). This CDR3 region has 18 residues. CDR3: CAITLGDRAPPLNSPLHF. The sequenced part of the CDR3 DNA is TGTGCCATCACTCTGGGTGACAGGGCCCCTCCACTTAATTCACCC.

This clone was picked up a small number of times. The DNA ends 3 residues before the CDR3 does, and the rest of the CDR3 is filled in from the germline J gene. V and J are TRBV18 and TRBJ1-2; the D is unclear. V was trimmed by 4 bases and J by 0 bases, leaving 9 bases between them. CDR3 length: 14 amino acids. Germline assignment: CDR1 KGHSH and CDR2 LQKENI. The CDR3 here is CASSLEIANYGYTF. The sequenced part of the CDR3 DNA is TGTGCCAGCTCACTAGAAATCGCTAACTATGGC.

This clone was recorded at least ten times. Sequencing ends 3 residues short of the CDR3 end; the germline J gene provides the rest. The genes are TRBV20-1 and TRBJ2-7, with 12 bases identical to TRBD1. Germline V CDR1 and CDR2: DFQATT, SNEGSKA (reference sequence). The junction had 8 bases not matched to a gene; V was cut back by 5 bases and J by 6 bases. CDR3 size: 14 residues. The CDR3 loop is CSAPRDRGLLEQYF. CDR3 bases read: TGCAGTGCTCCCCGGGACAGGGGGCTTCTCGAG.